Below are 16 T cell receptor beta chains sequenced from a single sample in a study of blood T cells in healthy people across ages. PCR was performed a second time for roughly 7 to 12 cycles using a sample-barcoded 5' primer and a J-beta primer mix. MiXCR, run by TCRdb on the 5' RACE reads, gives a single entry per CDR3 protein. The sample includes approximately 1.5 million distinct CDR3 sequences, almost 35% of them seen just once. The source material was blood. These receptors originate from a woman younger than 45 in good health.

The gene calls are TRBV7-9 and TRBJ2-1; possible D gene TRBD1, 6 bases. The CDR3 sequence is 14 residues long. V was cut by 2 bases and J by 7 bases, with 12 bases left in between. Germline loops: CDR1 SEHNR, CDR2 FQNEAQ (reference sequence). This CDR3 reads CASSLIQGWNEQFF. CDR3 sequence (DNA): TGTGCCAGCAGCTTAATCCAGGGGTGGAATGAGCAGTTCTTC.

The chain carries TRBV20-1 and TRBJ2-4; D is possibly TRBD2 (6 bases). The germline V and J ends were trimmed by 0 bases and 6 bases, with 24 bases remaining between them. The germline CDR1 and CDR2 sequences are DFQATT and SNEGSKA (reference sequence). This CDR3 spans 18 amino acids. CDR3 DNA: TGCAGTGCTAGAGATATCGGAGGGACCCGGAGGCGGGCAAACATTCAGTACTTC. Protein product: CSARDIGGTRRRANIQYF.

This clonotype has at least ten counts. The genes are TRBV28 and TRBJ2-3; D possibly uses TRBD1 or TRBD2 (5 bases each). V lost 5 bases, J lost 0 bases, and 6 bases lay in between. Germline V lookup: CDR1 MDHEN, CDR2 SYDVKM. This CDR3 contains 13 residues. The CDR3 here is CASSGDSTDTQYF. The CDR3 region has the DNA TGTGCCAGCAGTGGGGACAGCACAGATACGCAGTATTTT.

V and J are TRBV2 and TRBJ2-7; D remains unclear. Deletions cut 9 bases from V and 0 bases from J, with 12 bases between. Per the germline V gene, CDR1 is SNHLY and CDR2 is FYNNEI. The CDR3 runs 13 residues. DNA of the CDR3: TGTGCCAGTTTCCAGGCGGTCTCCTACGAGCAGTACTTC. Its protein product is CASFQAVSYEQYF.

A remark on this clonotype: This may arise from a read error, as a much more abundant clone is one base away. CDR3 loop: CASSLIAGSYNEQYF. CDR3 in DNA: TGTGCCAGCAGTTTAATAGCGGGTTCCTACAATGAGCAGTACTTC. The chain joins TRBV12-3 or TRBV12-4 to TRBJ2-5; 7 nucleotides agree with TRBD2. There are 15 residues in the CDR3. J lost 11 bases, V lost 2 bases, and 14 bases had no gene match.

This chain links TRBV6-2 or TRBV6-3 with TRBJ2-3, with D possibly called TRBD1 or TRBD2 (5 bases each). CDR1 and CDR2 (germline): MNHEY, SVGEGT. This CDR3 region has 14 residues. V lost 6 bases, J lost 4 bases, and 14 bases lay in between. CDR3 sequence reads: CASRPGPASDTQYF. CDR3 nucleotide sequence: TGTGCCAGCAGGCCGGGACCAGCATCAGATACGCAGTATTTT.

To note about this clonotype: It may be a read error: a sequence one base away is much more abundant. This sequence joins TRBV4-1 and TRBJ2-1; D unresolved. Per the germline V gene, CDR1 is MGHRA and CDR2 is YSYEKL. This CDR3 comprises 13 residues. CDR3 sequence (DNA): TGCGCCAGCGGCCAAGAAGACTACAATGAGCAGTTCTTC. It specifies CASGQEDYNEQFF.

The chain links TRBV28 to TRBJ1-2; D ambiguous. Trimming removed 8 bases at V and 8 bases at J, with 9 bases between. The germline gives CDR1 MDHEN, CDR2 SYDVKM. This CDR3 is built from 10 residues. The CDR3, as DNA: TGTGCCAGCGGTGCATGGGGCTACACCTTC. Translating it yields CASGAWGYTF.

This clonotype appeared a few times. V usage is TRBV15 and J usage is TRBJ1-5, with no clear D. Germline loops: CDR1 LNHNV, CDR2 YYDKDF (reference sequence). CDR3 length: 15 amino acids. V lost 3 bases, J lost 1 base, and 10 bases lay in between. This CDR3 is CATSSGWVSNQPQHF. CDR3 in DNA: TGTGCCACCAGCAGTGGGTGGGTGAGCAATCAGCCCCAGCATTTT.

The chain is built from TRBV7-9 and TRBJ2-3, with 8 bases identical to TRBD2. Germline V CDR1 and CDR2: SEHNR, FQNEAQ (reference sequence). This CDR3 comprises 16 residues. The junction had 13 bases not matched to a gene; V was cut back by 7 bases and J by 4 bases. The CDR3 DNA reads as TGTGCCAGCACCCACCCGGGGGGGCCGAAGGCAGATACGCAGTATTTT. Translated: CASTHPGGPKADTQYF.

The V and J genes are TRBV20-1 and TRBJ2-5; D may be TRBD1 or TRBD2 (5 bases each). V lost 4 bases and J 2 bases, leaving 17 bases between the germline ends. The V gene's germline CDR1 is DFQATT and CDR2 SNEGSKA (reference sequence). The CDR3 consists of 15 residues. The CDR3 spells CSAITGTELQETQYF. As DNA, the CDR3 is TGCAGTGCTATTACCGGGACCGAACTACAAGAGACCCAGTACTTC.

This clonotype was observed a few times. CDR3: CASTGRSSYNEQFF. CDR3 in DNA: TGTGCCAGCACGGGGCGGAGCTCCTACAATGAGCAGTTCTTC. The chain joins TRBV6-6 to TRBJ2-1; D tentatively reads TRBD1 or TRBD2 (5 bases each). Germline loops: CDR1 MNHNY, CDR2 SVGAGI (reference sequence). Trimming removed 7 bases at V and 0 bases at J, with 10 bases between. The CDR3 loop spans 14 amino acids.

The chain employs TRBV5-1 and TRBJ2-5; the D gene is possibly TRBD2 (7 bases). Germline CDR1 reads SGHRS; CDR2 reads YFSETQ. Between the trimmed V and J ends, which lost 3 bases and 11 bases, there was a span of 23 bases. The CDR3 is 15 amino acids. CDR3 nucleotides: TGCGCCAGCAGCTGGGGGGGCGGATTGAGGGATGAGCAGTACTTC. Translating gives CASSWGGGLRDEQYF.

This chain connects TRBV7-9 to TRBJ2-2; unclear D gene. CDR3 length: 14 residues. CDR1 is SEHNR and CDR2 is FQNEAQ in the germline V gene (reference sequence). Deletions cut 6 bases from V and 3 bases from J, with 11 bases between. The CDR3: CASRPMSDTGELFF. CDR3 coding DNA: TGTGCCAGCAGACCGATGTCAGACACCGGGGAGCTGTTTTTT.

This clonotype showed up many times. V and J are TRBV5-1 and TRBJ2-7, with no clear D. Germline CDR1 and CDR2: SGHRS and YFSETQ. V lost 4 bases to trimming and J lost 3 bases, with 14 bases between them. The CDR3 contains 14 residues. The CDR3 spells CASSLLEHHYEQYF. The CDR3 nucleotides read TGCGCCAGCAGCCTGTTGGAGCACCACTACGAGCAGTACTTC.

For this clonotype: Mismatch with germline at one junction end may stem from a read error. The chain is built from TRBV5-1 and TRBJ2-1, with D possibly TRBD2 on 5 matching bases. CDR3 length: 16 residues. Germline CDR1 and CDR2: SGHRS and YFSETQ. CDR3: CASSLLGPPVYNERFF. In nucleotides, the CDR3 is TGCGCCAGCAGCCTACTAGGACCGCCAGTCTACAATGAGCGGTTCTTC.